The rows below give T cell receptor beta chains drawn from one sample of a study of shared clonotypes between healthy human individuals. The protocol was immunoSEQ multiplex PCR, while the TCRdb copy is restricted to in-frame clones and leaves out a portion. The sample records about 2.3 million clones, 85% to 95% being singletons. Sequencing input: naive CD4+ T cells from PBMCs. The receptors derive from a man aged 18 to 29 in good health. Some clones in this sample may be carry-over from other donors' samples. Each CDR3 is given with its conserved first and last residue. D genes are given only for firm matches. Some rows have no size entry. The others give once, few or many, or a class for an expanded clone.

.,TRBJ2-3,16,TRBV5-1,TRBD2,TGCGCCAGCAGCGGTGGGACTAGCGGATTCACAGATACGCAGTATTTT,CASSGGTSGFTDTQYF
once,TRBJ1-2,13,TRBV15,.,TGTGCCACCAGCAGAGAGAGGGTTGTTGGCTACACCTTC,CATSRERVVGYTF
.,TRBJ1-2,14,TRBV5-5,.,TGTGCCAGCATCCCGGGCAGGGGAAACTATGGCTACACCTTC,CASIPGRGNYGYTF
.,TRBJ2-5,13,TRBV5-4,.,TGTGCCAGCAGCTTTGTTTGGGAAGAGACCCAGTACTTC,CASSFVWEETQYF
once,TRBJ1-5,16,TRBV7-8,TRBD1,TGTGCCAGCAGCTTCGGGGACAGGGGGAATAATCAGCCCCAGCATTTT,CASSFGDRGNNQPQHF
.,TRBJ1-6,16,TRBV4-1,TRBD1,TGCGCCAGCAGCCAATCACCGGGACAGGGGGATTCACCCCTCCACTTT,CASSQSPGQGDSPLHF
.,TRBJ2-5,14,TRBV11-2,.,TGTGCCAGCAGCTACCAGGCCCACAGGGAGACCCAGTACTTC,CASSYQAHRETQYF
.,TRBJ2-7,17,TRBV28,TRBD1,TGTGCCAGCAGTTCAGGACAGGGTGGACCTTCGGACTACGAGCAGTACTTC,CASSSGQGGPSDYEQYF
.,TRBJ1-5,16,TRBV28,.,TGTGCCAGCAGACCCATCGGACGGCCCAGCAATCAGCCCCAGCATTTT,CASRPIGRPSNQPQHF
.,TRBJ2-7,13,TRBV19,TRBD2,TGTGCCAGTAGCACCGGGACTACCTACGAGCAGTACTTC,CASSTGTTYEQYF